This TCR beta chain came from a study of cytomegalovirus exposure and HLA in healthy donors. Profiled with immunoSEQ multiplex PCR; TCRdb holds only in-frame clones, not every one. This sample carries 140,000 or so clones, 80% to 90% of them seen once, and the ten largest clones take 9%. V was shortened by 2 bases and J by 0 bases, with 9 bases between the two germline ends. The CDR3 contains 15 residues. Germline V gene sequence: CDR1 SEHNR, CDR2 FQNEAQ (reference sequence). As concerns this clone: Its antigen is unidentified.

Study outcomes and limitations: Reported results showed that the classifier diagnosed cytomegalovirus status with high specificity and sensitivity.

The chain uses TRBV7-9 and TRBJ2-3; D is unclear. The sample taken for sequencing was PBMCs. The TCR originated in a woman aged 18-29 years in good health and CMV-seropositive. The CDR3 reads CASSLKQTSTDTQYF. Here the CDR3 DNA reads TGTGCCAGCAGCTTAAAGCAGACTAGCACAGATACGCAGTATTTT.